This T cell receptor beta chain was found in a study of early T cells in non-severe SARS-CoV-2 infection (dated by TCRdb to the early 2020s). About the study as a whole: TCR sequencing used bulk RNA from unsorted whole blood, so alpha and beta chains could not be paired. Study-wide findings and limitations: VDJdb matching was skewed toward anti-spike CD8 responses and likely underestimated virus-specific expansions, missing private and CD4 specificities.

At least ten counts were recorded for this clonotype. This clone's antigen is unknown. Nothing much larger sits one base from this clone, and base qualities are not available. This was a case-control study nested in a cohort of healthcare workers in London, UK, who had nasopharyngeal swab PCR tests and blood samples taken every week. Healthcare workers were recruited during the week of the UK lockdown, between 23 and 31 March 2020, and followed weekly for up to 16 weeks. V is cut by 2 bases and J by 5 bases, and the space between the germline ends is 16 bases. CDR1 and CDR2 were assigned from the germline V gene as ENHRY and SYGVKD. The CDR3 starts with the cysteine, ends with the phenylalanine, and has 15 residues. CDR3 DNA is the only sequence kept; it has 45 bases, read in frame from the first base. Receptor amplification or capture employed 5' RACE. Sequenced on a NextSeq 500. Unique molecular identifiers were attached to individual cDNA molecules in the TCR library protocol so that sequencing error and PCR bias could be corrected. TCR alpha and beta chains were both sequenced, and the abundances of alpha and beta sequences in each sample were closely correlated with each other. Concerning the study's data processing: Decombinator V4 was used to perform V gene, J gene and CDR3 annotation of TCR sequences. Expanded TCRs were defined as changing significantly between any two time points under a Poisson model with p below 0.0001. TCR abundances were normalised to the total number of TCRs sequenced per sample and were expressed as counts per million. TRAV1-2 paired with TRAJ12, TRAJ20 or TRAJ33 defined MAIT TCRs, while TRAV10 paired with TRAJ18 defined iNKT TCRs. A search of VDJdb, accessed on 1 November 2021, was run for TCRs annotated to CMV, EBV and SARS-CoV-2, with TCRs annotated for multiple antigens excluded. TCRdb cleaned the public reads at Q25 with fastp, built clones with MiXCR and kept in-frame beta chains. Each entry merges the rows of one CDR3 protein and shows their most common DNA and genes. TCRdb, not the authors, supplied the V and J calls. The sample table contains approximately 47,000 distinct CDR3 sequences; only one count was recorded for 6.2% of them. The top ten clonotypes cover approximately 6.3% of the sample.

This clonotype originated in an adult who was a healthcare worker with PCR-confirmed SARS-CoV-2 infection or an uninfected control (not recorded which). The rearranged chain carries TRBV10-3 and TRBJ2-7; perhaps TRBD2 is the D gene, with 7 bases matching. The specimen comprised whole blood, sampled at baseline. CDR3 protein: CAISEVRGAPHEQYF. At the DNA level, the sequence is TGTGCCATCAGTGAGGTACGGGGGGCCCCCCACGAGCAGTACTTC.